Listed here are 20 T cell receptor beta chains from one sample, sequenced in a study of tumour-infiltrating T cells in Burkitt lymphoma. Some clones are missing from TCRdb's copy, which holds only in-frame ones; the method was immunoSEQ multiplex PCR. This table holds thousands of clones, more than 13% found once. Specimen: tumor tissue. The receptors stem from a human donor with Burkitt lymphoma.

V gene TRBV18 combines with J gene TRBJ1-1; D is possibly TRBD1 (5 bases). This CDR3 is built from 17 residues. The germline gives CDR1 KGHSH, CDR2 LQKENI. V was cut by 1 base and J by 6 bases, with 21 bases left in between. The CDR3: CASSPLGAGTLSAEAFF. The CDR3 DNA sequence: TGTGCCAGCTCACCACTAGGAGCAGGGACGTTGTCGGCTGAAGCTTTCTTT.

Only a few counts were recorded for this clone. The chain uses TRBV28 and TRBJ2-6; D is ambiguous. V gave up 3 bases and J gave up 0 bases, with 15 bases separating them. This CDR3 is 18 amino acids long. CDR1 and CDR2 from the germline V gene are MDHEN and SYDVKM. The CDR3 is CASSLVKIAPSGANVLTF. CDR3 in DNA: TGTGCCAGCAGTTTGGTGAAAATCGCTCCCTCTGGGGCCAACGTCCTGACTTTC.

This clone was detected only a few times. The rearrangement links TRBV25-1 to TRBJ1-3, with 7 bases identical to TRBD1. V shed 8 bases and J 1 base; nucleotides not matched to a gene: 8. Germline lookup yields CDR1 MGHDK and CDR2 SYGVNS. The CDR3 consists of 15 residues. DNA of the CDR3: TGTGCCAGCCGACAGGGAGGGAAGTCTGGAAACACCATATATTTT. Translated: CASRQGGKSGNTIYF.

V and J are TRBV14 and TRBJ2-1; D is unresolved. The length of the CDR3 is 14 residues. Germline-derived CDR1 and CDR2 are SGHDN and FVKESK. V was pared by 0 bases and J by 7 bases, with 10 bases between. The CDR3 is CASSQELGWNEQFF. The CDR3 nucleotides are TGTGCCAGCAGCCAAGAGCTGGGCTGGAATGAGCAGTTCTTC.

The chain joins TRBV6-6 to TRBJ2-3; 11 bases match TRBD2. V lost 2 bases to trimming and J lost 4 bases; unmatched junction nucleotides: 5. CDR1 and CDR2 (germline): MNHNY, SVGAGI (reference sequence). The CDR3 sequence is 16 residues long. The CDR3 loop is CASSYVRLAGPDTQYF. The CDR3 DNA is TGTGCCAGCAGTTACGTGCGACTAGCGGGACCAGATACGCAGTATTTT.

On this clone itself: At one end, the junction sequence differs from germline, possibly due to a read error. The chain combines TRBV27 with TRBJ1-5; D not resolved. CDR1 is MNHEY, CDR2 SMNVEV, per germline (reference sequence). The CDR3 length is 13 residues. CDR3 amino acids: CASRNGDYQSQHF. The CDR3 coding sequence is TGTGCCAGCCGCAATGGCGACTATCAGTCCCAGCATTTT.

This clone was detected a few times. The chain joins TRBV10-3 to TRBJ2-2; tentatively, D is TRBD2 (6 bases). The CDR3 covers 14 residues. V was cut by 7 bases and J by 6 bases, with 15 bases left in between. Germline loops: CDR1 ENHRY, CDR2 SYGVKD. CDR3 amino acids: CAITPRRDPGELFF. The CDR3 DNA sequence: TGTGCCATCACCCCTCGGCGGGACCCCGGGGAGCTGTTTTTT.

The V call is TRBV29-1, the J call TRBJ1-2; the D gene is possibly TRBD1 (6 bases). The germline gives CDR1 SQVTM, CDR2 ANQGSEA. The CDR3 extends over 13 amino acids. V was cut by 3 bases and J by 4 bases, with 12 bases left in between. CDR3 DNA: TGCAGCGTTGATCAGGGGCGCGTCTATGGCTACACCTTC. It specifies CSVDQGRVYGYTF.

By proportion, this clone is large. The J gene is TRBJ2-2, the V gene TRBV5-1, with D hard to call. V was cut by 4 bases and J by 3 bases, with 1 base left in between. This CDR3 has 11 amino acids. Germline loops: CDR1 SGHRS, CDR2 YFSETQ. The DNA for the CDR3 is TGCGCCAGCAGCCACACCGGGGAGCTGTTTTTT. Encoded protein: CASSHTGELFF.

This clone came up a few times. The chain recombines TRBV30 with TRBJ2-7, with D perhaps matching TRBD1 (6 bases). Trimming took 0 bases from V and 6 from J, leaving 12 bases between them. This CDR3 has 13 amino acids. Per the germline V gene, CDR1 is GTSNPN and CDR2 is SVGIG (reference sequence). The CDR3 DNA reads TGTGCCTGGAGTGTAAACAGGGCGGCCGAGCAGTACTTC. Its translation is CAWSVNRAAEQYF.

The chain has TRBV7-2 and TRBJ2-3; D possibly matches TRBD1 or TRBD2 (6 bases each). This CDR3 contains 14 residues. Between the trimmed V and J ends, which lost 5 bases and 4 bases, there was a span of 13 bases. CDR1 is SGHTA, CDR2 FQGNSA, per germline. The CDR3 DNA reads as TGTGCCAGCAGCCCCCAAGGGGGGCCAGATACGCAGTATTTT. Protein sequence: CASSPQGGPDTQYF.

The rearrangement uses TRBV13 and TRBJ2-7; TRBD2 aligns across 9 bases. CDR3 size: 12 residues. Germline CDR1 PRHDT, CDR2 FYEKMQ (reference sequence). DNA of the CDR3: TGTGCCAGCAGCTTAGCGGGTAGCGGGAGCACGGTC. It yields the protein CASSLAGSGSTV.

The chain's CDR3 is CASSPGTSVHEQYF. Here the CDR3 DNA reads TGCGCCAGCAGCCCTGGGACTAGCGTCCACGAGCAGTACTTC. The chain joins TRBV5-1 to TRBJ2-7; 10 bases are a match to TRBD2. The trim removed 4 bases at V and 5 bases at J, leaving 6 bases unmatched. There are 14 residues in the CDR3. Germline V gene sequence: CDR1 SGHRS, CDR2 YFSETQ.

This chain links TRBV11-2 with TRBJ2-5; 12 nucleotides align to TRBD2. From germline, CDR1 is SGHAT and CDR2 FQNNGV. The CDR3 is 17 amino acids. V lost 1 base, J lost 5 bases, and 8 bases stayed unmatched. CDR3 residues: CASSLGATSGSLETQYF. As DNA, the CDR3 is TGTGCCAGCAGCTTAGGGGCGACTAGCGGGAGTTTGGAGACCCAGTACTTC.

The chain carries TRBV11-1 and TRBJ2-1, with 7 bases fitting TRBD1. CDR1 and CDR2 from the germline V gene are SGHAT and FQDESV (reference sequence). CDR3 size: 14 residues. CDR3: CAGGEAHAGNEQFF. The CDR3 DNA follows: TGTGCAGGGGGCGAGGCTCACGCTGGCAATGAGCAGTTCTTC.

This clone has just a few counts. V is TRBV5-1 and J is TRBJ2-7; D is ambiguous. Germline CDR1 reads SGHRS; CDR2 reads YFSETQ. The ends were cut back, 5 bases at V and 2 bases at J, with 11 bases in the middle. The CDR3 loop spans 13 amino acids. The CDR3 DNA reads TGCGCCAGCAGAAAGAGGTCCCCCTACGAGCAGTACTTC. Translated, it gives CASRKRSPYEQYF. Combining the CDR3 with reference TRBV5-1 and TRBJ2-7 gives the whole variable domain KAGVTQTPRYLIKTRGQQVTLSCSPISGHRSVSWYQQTPGQGLQFLFEYFSETQRNKGNFPGRFSGRQFSNSRSEMNVSTLELGDSALYLCASRKRSPYEQYFGPGTRLTVT.

The rearrangement uses TRBV6-5 and TRBJ2-3, with D unclear. V lost 0 bases and J lost 6, with 7 bases in between. This CDR3 has 13 residues. Germline CDR1 reads MNHEY; CDR2 reads SVGAGI. The CDR3 nucleotides are TGTGCCAGCAGTTACTCGATATGGGATACGCAGTATTTT. It yields the protein CASSYSIWDTQYF.

This clone was recorded a few times. This sequence joins TRBV13 and TRBJ2-3; D is perhaps TRBD2 (6 bases). Germline CDR1 PRHDT, CDR2 FYEKMQ (reference sequence). This CDR3 has 14 residues. Trimming shortened V by 5 bases and J by 0 bases, and 9 bases separated the two germline ends. CDR3 nucleotide sequence: TGTGCCAGCAGCCACCGGGGGAGCACAGATACGCAGTATTTT. Protein: CASSHRGSTDTQYF. Filled out from reference TRBV13 and TRBJ2-3, the complete variable domain reads AAGVIQSPRHLIKEKRETATLKCYPIPRHDTVYWYQQGPGQDPQFLISFYEKMQSDKGSIPDRFSAQQFSDYHSELNMSSLELGDSALYFCASSHRGSTDTQYFGPGTRLTVL.

V is TRBV6-4 and J is TRBJ2-2; D gene ambiguous. The length of the CDR3 is 13 residues. Trimming pared 0 bases from V and 4 bases from J, leaving 3 bases between. Germline V gene lookup returns CDR1 MRHNA and CDR2 SNTAGT. This CDR3 is CASSDSGTGELFF. CDR3 sequence (DNA): TGTGCCAGCAGTGACTCGGGCACCGGGGAGCTGTTTTTT.

The V gene is TRBV28, the J gene TRBJ1-5; D is uncertain. Per the germline V gene, CDR1 is MDHEN and CDR2 is SYDVKM. Between the trimmed V and J ends, which lost 6 bases and 5 bases, there was a span of 8 bases. The length of the CDR3 is 12 residues. The CDR3 loop reads CASSEIDQPQHF. CDR3 DNA: TGTGCCAGCAGCGAAATAGATCAGCCCCAGCATTTT.